The 10 T cell receptor beta chains below all came from one sample that was sequenced in a study of CD8+ T cells in alopecia areata. Sequencing used cDNA as its template, made by extracting RNA and reverse transcribing it. Generated by immunoSEQ multiplex PCR, the TCRdb table keeps only in-frame clones and is missing some. The table includes about 200,000 clones, 45% to 70% detected once. Material for sequencing was CD8+ T cells sorted from blood. The receptor set was obtained from a human donor in good health.

This clone was observed a single time. This sequence joins TRBV5-4 and TRBJ2-4; D perhaps matches TRBD1 (6 bases). Per the germline V gene, CDR1 is SGHNT and CDR2 is YYREEE (reference sequence). The germline V and J ends were trimmed by 7 bases and 6 bases, with 14 bases remaining between them. The CDR3 extends over 13 amino acids. The CDR3 sequence is CASQPKGVNIQYF. CDR3 DNA: TGTGCCAGCCAGCCTAAGGGGGTAAACATTCAGTACTTC. The full variable domain, in which reference TRBV5-4 and TRBJ2-4 provide the parts outside the CDR3, is ETGVTQSPTHLIKTRGQQVTLRCSSQSGHNTVSWYQQALGQGPQFIFQYYREEENGRGNFPPRFSGLQFPNYSSELNVNALELDDSALYLCASQPKGVNIQYFGAGTRLSVL.

In this sample, this clone turned up a few times. The rearrangement links TRBV11-2 to TRBJ2-3, with 7 bases that match TRBD2. The CDR3 is made up of 15 amino acids. With 5 bases clipped from V and 5 bases from J, the junction kept 10 bases outside the gene matches. Germline CDR1 reads SGHAT; CDR2 reads FQNNGV. CDR3 coding DNA: TGTGCCAGCAGCCTAACCGGGACTATCGAAGATACGCAGTATTTT. Translating gives CASSLTGTIEDTQYF.

This clone was seen only a few times. The chain links TRBV7-9 to TRBJ1-1, with 9 bases identical to TRBD1. CDR3 length equals 15 residues. The germline gives CDR1 SEHNR, CDR2 FQNEAQ (reference sequence). The V segment lost 5 bases and the J segment 1 base; nucleotides outside the gene matches: 5. The CDR3 DNA follows: TGTGCCAGCAGCCCCAGGACAGGGGAGAACACTGAAGCTTTCTTT. Translated, it gives CASSPRTGENTEAFF. The entire variable domain, with the rest obtained from reference TRBV7-9 and TRBJ1-1, is as follows: DTGVSQNPRHKITKRGQNVTFRCDPISEHNRLYWYRQTLGQGPEFLTYFQNEAQLEKSRLLSDRFSAERPKGSFSTLEIQRTEQGDSAMYLCASSPRTGENTEAFFGQGTRLTVV.

This chain uses TRBV5-1 with TRBJ1-5; TRBD1 matches at 7 bases. The CDR3 length is 14 residues. Per germline, CDR1 SGHRS and CDR2 YFSETQ. V shed 4 bases, J shed 1 base, and the junction held 2 bases outside the gene matches. The CDR3 loop reads CASSPGQSNQPQHF. In DNA, the CDR3 is TGCGCCAGCAGCCCGGGACAGAGCAATCAGCCCCAGCATTTT.

The chain carries TRBV5-4 and TRBJ2-3; a possible D gene is TRBD2 (5 bases). The germline gives CDR1 SGHNT, CDR2 YYREEE (reference sequence). Trimming shortened V by 5 bases and J by 2 bases, and 9 bases separated the two germline ends. The CDR3 runs 13 residues. The CDR3 sequence: CASRKGVTDTQYF. CDR3 sequence (DNA): TGTGCCAGCAGGAAGGGAGTCACAGATACGCAGTATTTT.

This clone was counted at least ten times. The V gene is TRBV19, the J gene TRBJ1-1; no clear D gene. CDR3 length: 12 residues. Germline V gene sequence: CDR1 LNHDA, CDR2 SQIVND (reference sequence). The germline V and J ends were trimmed by 5 bases and 2 bases, with 6 bases remaining between them. The CDR3, as DNA: TGTGCCAGTAGTTTCCGTAACACTGAAGCTTTCTTT. Protein product: CASSFRNTEAFF.

The sample holds one count of this clone. The chain's CDR3 is CASSLGGPDTQYF. The CDR3 DNA sequence: TGTGCCAGCAGCTTAGGTGGCCCAGATACGCAGTATTTT. The rearrangement uses TRBV7-8 and TRBJ2-3; no definite D call. There are 13 residues in the CDR3. CDR1 SGHVS and CDR2 FQNEAQ come from the germline V gene. Trimming took 1 base from V and 4 from J, leaving 6 bases between them.

This sequence joins TRBV25-1 and TRBJ2-7; no reliable D call. Trimming left V 4 bases short and J 3 bases short, with 7 bases between. CDR1 and CDR2 (germline): MGHDK, SYGVNS. CDR3 length: 12 residues. CDR3 sequence: CASSGYYYEQYF. DNA of the CDR3: TGTGCCAGCAGTGGTTACTACTACGAGCAGTACTTC.

J is TRBJ1-2 and V is TRBV29-1; D gene ambiguous. The CDR3 sequence is 13 residues long. V lost 0 bases and J lost 3, with 8 bases in between. Germline V gene lookup returns CDR1 SQVTM and CDR2 ANQGSEA. CDR3 loop: CSVEDRSDYGYTF. In DNA, the CDR3 is TGCAGCGTTGAAGATAGGAGCGACTATGGCTACACCTTC.

This chain joins TRBV5-1 and TRBJ1-1; a weak D match, TRBD1 (6 bases). The ends were cut back, 4 bases at V and 4 bases at J, with 14 bases in the middle. The CDR3 runs to 14 residues. Germline V lookup: CDR1 SGHRS, CDR2 YFSETQ. CDR3 sequence reads: CASSPSGGFTEAFF. In nucleotides, the CDR3 is TGCGCCAGCAGCCCTTCGGGGGGCTTCACTGAAGCTTTCTTT.